A single sample is the source of the 13 T cell receptor beta chains below, sequenced in a study of T-cell reconstitution after alpha-beta-depleted transplantation in children. Using unique molecular identifiers, the investigators prepared the TCRbeta library. In TCRdb, the PCR reads were re-called with MiXCR into one record per CDR3 protein. The sample lists some 110,000 distinct CDR3 sequences, about a tenth occurring once. This material consisted of PBMCs, taken before TCRalphabeta/CD19-depleted stem cell transplant. The receptors were sampled from a boy aged 2-15 years with acute lymphoblastic leukemia, due to receive a stem cell transplant.

The gene calls are TRBV12-3 or TRBV12-4 and TRBJ2-3; the D gene could be TRBD1 or TRBD2 (5 bases each). Trimming took 3 bases from V and 2 from J, leaving 9 bases between them. CDR3 length equals 14 residues. The CDR3 region has the DNA TGTGCCAGCAGTTTTACCGGGACCACAGATACGCAGTATTTT. Translated, it gives CASSFTGTTDTQYF.

This clonotype was seen a few times. This sequence joins TRBV5-1 and TRBJ2-3, with TRBD2 matching 15 bases. With 4 bases clipped from V and 2 bases from J, the junction kept 5 bases outside the gene matches. Germline V lookup: CDR1 SGHRS, CDR2 YFSETQ. The CDR3 sequence is 17 residues long. The CDR3: CASSLGLAGGVTDTQYF. CDR3 nucleotide sequence: TGCGCCAGCAGCCTGGGACTAGCGGGAGGTGTCACAGATACGCAGTATTTT. The whole variable domain, filled in from reference TRBV5-1 and TRBJ2-3, reads KAGVTQTPRYLIKTRGQQVTLSCSPISGHRSVSWYQQTPGQGLQFLFEYFSETQRNKGNFPGRFSGRQFSNSRSEMNVSTLELGDSALYLCASSLGLAGGVTDTQYFGPGTRLTVL.

This clonotype showed up many times. This chain links TRBV5-1 with TRBJ2-3; no reliable D call. The ends were cut back, 4 bases at V and 9 bases at J, with 18 bases in the middle. This CDR3 has 14 residues. Germline V gene lookup returns CDR1 SGHRS and CDR2 YFSETQ. In DNA, the CDR3 is TGCGCCAGCAGCCTTCAGAATGGACCCAACACGCAGTATTTT. The encoded protein is CASSLQNGPNTQYF.

There are a few counts of this clonotype. The chain uses TRBV11-2 and TRBJ2-1; 8 positions agree with TRBD2. CDR1 and CDR2 (germline): SGHAT, FQNNGV. The V segment lost 2 bases and the J segment 6 bases; nucleotides outside the gene matches: 15. There are 18 residues in the CDR3. The CDR3 loop is CASSLFSGRAVAGNEQFF. The CDR3 DNA reads as TGTGCCAGCAGCTTATTCTCCGGGAGGGCGGTCGCGGGCAATGAGCAGTTCTTC.

The chain combines TRBV12-3 or TRBV12-4 with TRBJ1-5; D may be TRBD1 (6 bases). The CDR3 consists of 14 residues. Trimming took 6 bases from V and 3 from J, leaving 12 bases between them. CDR3 in DNA: TGTGCCAGCAGCCGCGACAGGACCAATCAGCCCCAGCATTTT. Translated: CASSRDRTNQPQHF.

This clonotype showed up many times. The chain carries TRBV9 and TRBJ2-7, with D perhaps TRBD2 (5 bases). In germline, CDR1 is SGDLS, CDR2 YYNGEE. V lost 4 bases to trimming and J lost 5 bases, with 16 bases between them. This CDR3 has 14 residues. CDR3 sequence: CASSRRGPWDEQYF. The CDR3, as DNA: TGTGCCAGCAGCCGCCGGGGTCCCTGGGACGAGCAGTACTTC.

In nucleotides, the CDR3 is TGTGCCAGCAGCCCCAAACGGACAGGGGCGAACACTGAAGCTTTCTTT. Translated: CASSPKRTGANTEAFF. The chain recombines TRBV3-1 with TRBJ1-1; TRBD1 matches 9 bases. This CDR3 region has 16 residues. Germline V lookup: CDR1 LGHDT, CDR2 YNNKEL (reference sequence). The trim removed 4 bases at V and 1 base at J, leaving 7 bases unmatched. Full variable domain (rest looked up from reference TRBV3-1 and TRBJ1-1): DTAVSQTPKYLVTQMGNDKSIKCEQNLGHDTMYWYKQDSKKFLKIMFSYNNKELIINETVPNRFSPKSPDKAHLNLHINSLELGDSAVYFCASSPKRTGANTEAFFGQGTRLTVV.

To note about this clonotype: This sequence may be a read error, since a much larger clone differs from it by one base. The V call is TRBV20-1, the J call TRBJ2-1; D gene ambiguous. Germline V gene lookup returns CDR1 DFQATT and CDR2 SNEGSKA (reference sequence). The CDR3 runs to 13 residues. The CDR3 reads CSASRSAYNERFF. The CDR3 nucleotides are TGCAGTGCTAGTCGGAGTGCCTACAATGAGCGGTTCTTC.

There are a few counts of this clonotype. This rearrangement joins TRBV25-1 to TRBJ2-7; TRBD1 agrees at 9 bases. CDR3 length: 15 amino acids. The V gene's germline CDR1 is MGHDK and CDR2 SYGVNS. J lost 5 bases, V lost 4 bases, and 9 bases had no gene match. CDR3 protein: CASSGSGQGNHEQYF. The CDR3 DNA reads as TGTGCCAGCAGTGGATCTGGACAGGGGAATCACGAGCAGTACTTC.

In this sample, this clonotype turned up a few times. The chain combines TRBV4-1 with TRBJ2-1; the D gene is possibly TRBD2 (5 bases). The germline V gene has CDR1 MGHRA and CDR2 YSYEKL. The V gene lost 0 bases and the J gene lost 0 bases, with 12 bases spanning the gap. The CDR3 is 17 residues long. The CDR3 nucleotides read TGCGCCAGCAGCCAAGAGGTGGACTCGAGCTCCTACAATGAGCAGTTCTTC. Translating it yields CASSQEVDSSSYNEQFF.

CDR3 nucleotides: TGTGCCAGCAGGCCCCTGGCGGTGGGCTACGAGCAGTACTTC. Residues: CASRPLAVGYEQYF. The rearrangement uses TRBV12-3 or TRBV12-4 and TRBJ2-7; D not resolved. The CDR3 covers 14 residues. Trimming removed 6 bases from V and 3 bases from J, with 15 bases in between.

V and J are TRBV28 and TRBJ2-7, with no clear D. This CDR3 region has 15 residues. Germline V gives CDR1 MDHEN, CDR2 SYDVKM. V was pared by 5 bases and J by 4 bases, with 18 bases between. This CDR3 reads CASSGPGPSGYEQYF. The CDR3, as DNA: TGTGCCAGCAGTGGGCCGGGCCCTTCTGGGTACGAGCAGTACTTC.

This chain links TRBV10-3 with TRBJ2-5, with 8 bases matching TRBD2. With V trimmed by 9 bases and J by 5 bases, 8 bases remained unmatched. Germline V gives CDR1 ENHRY, CDR2 SYGVKD. This CDR3 is 13 amino acids long. The CDR3 DNA reads TGTGCCATTGCAGCGGGAGTAAAGGAGACCCAGTACTTC. It yields the protein CAIAAGVKETQYF.